The clone carrying this TCR beta chain has only a few counts. Central memory, naive, regulatory and stem cell-like memory CD4+ cells were sorted by CD45RO/CCR7/CD25/CD127/CD95/CD27. The CDR3 length is 13 residues. Trimming took 8 bases from V and 7 from J; bases not matched to a gene: 5. CDR1 and CDR2 (germline): SGHTA, FQGNSA. These data come from a study of beta chain features in type 1 diabetes. The isolated RNA, all of it, was reverse transcribed, so expressed TCRB transcripts were what got sequenced. Using immunoSEQ multiplex PCR, the repertoire was profiled, and TCRdb retains in-frame clones only, with some absent. This sample has 130,000 to 150,000 clones, with about a tenth found just once.

The chain has TRBV7-2 and TRBJ1-6; 7 nucleotides line up with TRBD1. The receptor was isolated from a man between 18 and 29 years old in good health. Sequenced material: central memory CD4+ T cells from blood. The CDR3 DNA follows: TGTGCCAGCTCCGACAGGGCCAATTCACCCCTCCACTTT. It specifies CASSDRANSPLHF. Combining the CDR3 with reference TRBV7-2 and TRBJ1-6 gives the whole variable domain GAGVSQSPSNKVTEKGKDVELRCDPISGHTALYWYRQSLGQGLEFLIYFQGNSAPDKSGLPSDRFSAERTGGSVSTLTIQRTQQEDSAVYLCASSDRANSPLHFGNGTRLTVT.